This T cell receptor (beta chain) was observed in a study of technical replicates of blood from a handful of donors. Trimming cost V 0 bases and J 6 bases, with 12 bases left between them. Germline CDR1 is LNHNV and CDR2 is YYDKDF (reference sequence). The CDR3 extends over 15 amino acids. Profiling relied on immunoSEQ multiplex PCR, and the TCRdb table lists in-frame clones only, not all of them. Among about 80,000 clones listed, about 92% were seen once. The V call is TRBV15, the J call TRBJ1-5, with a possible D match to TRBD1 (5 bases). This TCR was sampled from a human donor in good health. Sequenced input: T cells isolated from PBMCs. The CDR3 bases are TGTGCCACCAGCAGAGATCGTGGGGGAGGTCAGCCCCAGCATTTT. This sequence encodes CATSRDRGGGQPQHF. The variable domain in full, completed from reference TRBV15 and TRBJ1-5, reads DAMVIQNPRYQVTQFGKPVTLSCSQTLNHNVMYWYQQKSSQAPKLLFHYYDKDFNNEADTPDNFQSRRPNTSFCFLDIRSPGLGDTAMYLCATSRDRGGGQPQHFGDGTRLSIL.